This T cell receptor beta chain was identified during a study of blood T cell repertoires in COVID-19. In the study overall: COVID-19 samples collected from the United States, Italy and Spain covered acute and convalescent phases. Nucleic acid was either cDNA or gDNA, and it came from T cells, B-cell-depleted T cells, or PBMCs.

The CDR3 consists of 13 residues. Trimming took off 7 bases at V and 4 bases at J, with 11 bases between the two ends. CDR1 and CDR2 from the germline V gene are SNHLY and FYNNEI. Original analysis: Amplifying reference gene primers gave estimates of nucleated cell counts. Clones were read by immunoSEQ multiplex PCR, and TCRdb kept only the in-frame ones, dropping some. The D gene and trimming were derived from the DNA, and the V and J assignments and clone size from that table. The profile shows about 160,000 clones, just under 90% of them singletons. Sequenced input: peripheral blood. The receptor was isolated from a woman between 65 and 79 years old with COVID-19, enrolled during active disease. The V gene is TRBV2, the J gene TRBJ1-5; D remains ambiguous. CDR3 sequence: CASTTNRNQPQHF. The CDR3 DNA sequence: TGTGCCAGCACGACAAACCGGAATCAGCCCCAGCATTTT.